A single sample is the source of the 11 T cell receptor beta chains below, sequenced in a study of persistence of HIV-infected CD4 T cells. Nonspecific anti-CD3/anti-CD28 bead stimulation represents the broad CD4+ T cell repertoire. Responding CD4+ T cells were sorted by upregulation of both CD40 ligand and CD69. Their antigens remain unidentified. Sequencing used immunoSEQ version 4 in survey mode. This table comes from immunoSEQ multiplex PCR, and its TCRdb copy is limited to in-frame clones, with some not included. The table has around 47,000 clones, just over 90% seen once. Sample: CD4+ T cells sorted from PBMCs after 18-hour stimulation, taken from a patient who received antiretroviral therapy. These receptors came from an adult man with HIV who was CMV-seropositive.

The CDR3 sequence: CASRDTGQLLNTEAFF. CDR3 nucleotides: TGCGCCAGCAGAGACACCGGACAGCTCTTGAACACTGAAGCTTTCTTT. The chain carries TRBV5-1 and TRBJ1-1; a possible D gene is TRBD1 (6 bases). This CDR3 region has 16 residues. V lost 5 bases and J 0 bases, leaving 17 bases between the germline ends. The germline CDR1 and CDR2 sequences are SGHRS and YFSETQ. The whole variable domain, remainder taken from reference TRBV5-1 and TRBJ1-1, is KAGVTQTPRYLIKTRGQQVTLSCSPISGHRSVSWYQQTPGQGLQFLFEYFSETQRNKGNFPGRFSGRQFSNSRSEMNVSTLELGDSALYLCASRDTGQLLNTEAFFGQGTRLTVV.

V usage is TRBV6-4 and J usage is TRBJ2-1, with no clear D. The germline gives CDR1 MRHNA, CDR2 SNTAGT. The CDR3 totals 14 residues. V shed 3 bases and J shed 0 bases, with 6 bases lying between them. CDR3 loop: CASSEQFSYNEQFF. The CDR3 coding sequence is TGTGCCAGCAGTGAACAGTTCTCCTACAATGAGCAGTTCTTC.

The chain uses TRBV6-1 and TRBJ2-3; D gene uncertain. CDR1 and CDR2 from the germline V gene are MNHNS and SASEGT. There are 14 residues in the CDR3. V gave up 9 bases and J gave up 5 bases, with 18 bases separating them. DNA for the CDR3: TGTGCCAGTACTCGTAGCAGCGAACAAGATACGCAGTATTTT. The encoded protein is CASTRSSEQDTQYF.

The chain recombines TRBV3-1 (or the pseudogene TRBV3-2) with TRBJ2-2; D assignment may be TRBD1 or TRBD2 (5 bases each). CDR1 is LGHDT and CDR2 is YNNKEL in the germline V gene (reference sequence). CDR3 length: 16 residues. V was shortened by 8 bases and J by 3 bases, with 19 bases between the two germline ends. The CDR3 loop reads CASFDSLFGDTGELFF. As DNA, the CDR3 is TGTGCCAGCTTCGACAGCCTATTCGGGGACACCGGGGAGCTGTTTTTT.

The chain joins TRBV27 to TRBJ2-3, with D perhaps given as TRBD1 or TRBD2 (5 bases each). The ends were cut back, 2 bases at V and 6 bases at J, with 15 bases in the middle. This CDR3 spans 15 amino acids. The V gene's germline CDR1 is MNHEY and CDR2 SMNVEV (reference sequence). CDR3 coding DNA: TGTGCCAGCAGTTTAACCCGAGGGGCTCCTGATACGCAGTATTTT. Its translation: CASSLTRGAPDTQYF.

The chain couples TRBV11-3 to TRBJ2-5, with 9 bases matching TRBD2. CDR1 is SGHNT and CDR2 is YENEEA in the germline V gene. The CDR3 is 16 amino acids. J gave up 5 bases and V 1 base, and 8 bases lay outside the gene matches. The CDR3: CASSLGRGGAAETQYF. The DNA for the CDR3 is TGTGCCAGCAGCTTAGGTCGCGGGGGGGCAGCTGAGACCCAGTACTTC.

This clone has just one count. The rearrangement links TRBV7-4 to TRBJ2-7; D gene unclear. V lost 3 bases and J lost 3, with 24 bases in between. The CDR3 contains 18 residues. Germline-derived CDR1 and CDR2 are SGHVT and SQSDAQ. The CDR3 protein is CASSFSPVGPYDIYEQYF. DNA for the CDR3: TGTGCCAGCAGCTTCTCCCCCGTTGGGCCCTATGATATCTACGAGCAGTACTTC.

The chain joins TRBV27 to TRBJ2-1, with D possibly TRBD1 on 5 matching bases. This CDR3 region has 15 residues. The germline CDR1 and CDR2 sequences are MNHEY and SMNVEV (reference sequence). V shed 4 bases and J shed 6 bases, with 16 bases lying between them. The CDR3 nucleotides are TGTGCCAGCAGTTCTCTCTTCCAGGGCGGCAATGAGCAGTTCTTC. This translates into CASSSLFQGGNEQFF.

This clone was observed a single time. The chain links TRBV21-1 to TRBJ2-2; whether TRBD1, the table's D call, matches the DNA was not checked. TRBV21-1 is flagged as a pseudogene. This CDR3 is built from 17 residues. CDR3 DNA: TGTGCCAGCAGCAAAATTGGACAGGGGGCGCAAACCGGGGAGCTGTTTTTT. It encodes CASSKIGQGAQTGELFF.

The V call is TRBV9, the J call TRBJ1-1; D is unresolved. Between the trimmed V and J ends, which lost 4 bases and 2 bases, there was a span of 9 bases. Per the germline V gene, CDR1 is SGDLS and CDR2 is YYNGEE. The CDR3 length is 13 residues. CDR3: CASSRQVNTEAFF. The CDR3 DNA is TGTGCCAGCAGCCGTCAGGTAAACACTGAAGCTTTCTTT.

This chain links TRBV6-1 with TRBJ2-1, with D possibly being TRBD1 (5 bases). CDR1 MNHNS and CDR2 SASEGT come from the germline V gene. Deletions cut 2 bases from V and 8 bases from J, with 10 bases between. The CDR3 runs 13 residues. The CDR3 here is CASSELWGHEQFF. Written as DNA, the CDR3 is TGTGCCAGCAGTGAATTGTGGGGCCATGAGCAGTTCTTC.